Listed below are T cell receptor beta chains from one sample, sequenced in a study of regulatory T cells in long-lasting Graves disease. TCRdb reprocessed the multiplex PCR reads with MiXCR, giving one entry per CDR3 protein. The data hold 550,000 or so distinct CDR3 sequences, with around 12% observed a single time. These data were also filed under a second study, of T cells in Graves' hyperthyroidism and ophthalmopathy.

This material consisted of peripheral blood mononuclear cells (PBMCs), taken at new diagnosis, from a patient treated with antithyroid drugs. All receptors derive from a woman aged 25 to 39 with Graves disease. CDR3s leave out the opening cysteine and the closing phenylalanine or tryptophan. The D gene is left open where the match is weak. Size is stated for part of the rows, as once, few or many counts, or as a class when the clone is expanded.

.,TRBV14,TRBD1,ASSRGQGAFYEQY
many,TRBV20-1,.,SAREPRRFGSTDTQY
few,TRBV10-1,.,ASSESRGTNEKLF
many,TRBV7-9,TRBD2,ASSPPTSGGSYEQY
many,TRBV12-3/TRBV12-4,.,ASSFTDPDTQY
many,TRBV10-3,.,AIRGPGRTYGYT
many,TRBV29-1,.,SVVVVPSSYNEQF
many,TRBV20-1,.,SAIVSSDTQY
.,TRBV9,.,ASSVERGLMGNEQF
few,TRBV9,TRBD1,ASSAGQGLYEQY
many,TRBV7-2,.,ASSEYLRKETQY
.,TRBV29-1,.,SVEDRTGSTGELF
many,TRBV7-8,.,ASSSGARAKNIQY
many,TRBV6-2/TRBV6-3,.,ASSHVNASGADTGELF